These T cell receptor beta chains were read from a single sample in a study of shared clonotypes between healthy human individuals. The repertoire was sequenced with immunoSEQ multiplex PCR; TCRdb's copy has only in-frame clones and lacks some. The data contain about 1.1 million clones, approximately 78% of them singletons. Sequences were obtained from memory CD4+ T cells from PBMCs. Source of these receptors: a man aged 18 to 30 in good health. Some clones in this sample may be carry-over from other donors' samples. Each CDR3 is given with its conserved first and last residue. The order of the fields is V gene, J gene, CDR3 protein.

v_gene: TRBV9; j_gene: TRBJ1-3; CDR3aa: CASSGRTTGNTIYF
v_gene: TRBV7-2; j_gene: TRBJ2-4; CDR3aa: CASSEPTLTKNIQYF
v_gene: TRBV5-1; j_gene: TRBJ1-4; CDR3aa: CASSSTPSATNEKLFF
v_gene: TRBV2; j_gene: TRBJ1-5; CDR3aa: CASSPPAEAQQPQHF
v_gene: TRBV19; j_gene: TRBJ2-2; CDR3aa: CASTRTSGYTGELFF
v_gene: TRBV7-6; j_gene: TRBJ2-1; CDR3aa: CASSSYNPAGGGSYNEQFF
v_gene: TRBV10-1; j_gene: TRBJ1-4; CDR3aa: CASSEGQGADNEKLFF
v_gene: TRBV7-2; j_gene: TRBJ2-5; CDR3aa: CASSLVPAGGSETQYF
v_gene: TRBV4-2; j_gene: TRBJ2-7; CDR3aa: CASSGVGVGNYEQYF
v_gene: TRBV28; j_gene: TRBJ2-7; CDR3aa: CASSLPGQGIQEQYF
v_gene: TRBV18; j_gene: TRBJ2-2; CDR3aa: CASSPASRAGELFF
v_gene: TRBV4-1; j_gene: TRBJ1-2; CDR3aa: CASSQDGYGYTF
v_gene: TRBV28; j_gene: TRBJ2-2; CDR3aa: CASSFAGPWAGELFF
v_gene: TRBV14; j_gene: TRBJ2-6; CDR3aa: CASSRQAGTLTGANVLTF
v_gene: TRBV5-4; j_gene: TRBJ2-1; CDR3aa: CASSRTSGSFNEQFF
v_gene: TRBV5-8; j_gene: TRBJ2-1; CDR3aa: CASSRGLAGAVHEQFF
v_gene: TRBV5-1; j_gene: TRBJ2-7; CDR3aa: CASSTGQGAYEQYF
v_gene: TRBV7-9; j_gene: TRBJ1-1; CDR3aa: CASSFPPGNTEAFF
v_gene: TRBV7-9; j_gene: TRBJ2-1; CDR3aa: CASSSYRGSNNEQFF
v_gene: TRBV2; j_gene: TRBJ2-6; CDR3aa: CASCYSGANVLTF
v_gene: TRBV5-1; j_gene: TRBJ2-3; CDR3aa: CASSYSGTTDTQYF
v_gene: TRBV19; j_gene: TRBJ2-4; CDR3aa: CASDNLGQNIQYF
v_gene: TRBV9; j_gene: TRBJ2-2; CDR3aa: CASSVDPGGGELFF
v_gene: TRBV19; j_gene: TRBJ2-5; CDR3aa: CASSLAGFETQYF
v_gene: TRBV21-1; j_gene: TRBJ2-5; CDR3aa: CASGTGNQETQYF
v_gene: TRBV9; j_gene: TRBJ2-3; CDR3aa: CASSASGRPTTDTQYF
v_gene: TRBV18; j_gene: TRBJ2-5; CDR3aa: CASSGQETQYF
v_gene: TRBV21-1; j_gene: TRBJ1-5; CDR3aa: CASSYKDSSNQPQHF
v_gene: TRBV4-2; j_gene: TRBJ2-1; CDR3aa: CASSQGMSPVFYEQFF
v_gene: TRBV2; j_gene: TRBJ2-2; CDR3aa: CASSAFAGELFF
v_gene: TRBV5-6; j_gene: TRBJ2-5; CDR3aa: CASSLRGNGETQYF
v_gene: TRBV7-9; j_gene: TRBJ1-1; CDR3aa: CASSGGSEAFF
v_gene: TRBV5-5; j_gene: -; CDR3aa: CASSPDRSYEQYF
v_gene: TRBV5-1; j_gene: TRBJ1-4; CDR3aa: CASSLLGQGTNEKLFF
v_gene: TRBV28; j_gene: TRBJ2-3; CDR3aa: CASSLPGTPRKNTQYF
v_gene: TRBV27; j_gene: TRBJ1-2; CDR3aa: CASSPAGQTTYGYTF
v_gene: TRBV2; j_gene: TRBJ1-2; CDR3aa: CASSELRAGYGYTF
v_gene: TRBV9; j_gene: TRBJ1-1; CDR3aa: CASSGDPLGTEAFF
v_gene: TRBV28; j_gene: TRBJ1-4; CDR3aa: CASRQGNEKLFF
v_gene: TRBV2; j_gene: TRBJ1-1; CDR3aa: CASTEYLLEPNTEAFF
v_gene: TRBV9; j_gene: TRBJ1-1; CDR3aa: CASSVEARMNTEAFF
v_gene: TRBV5-4; j_gene: TRBJ2-3; CDR3aa: CASSLQFAGDTQYF